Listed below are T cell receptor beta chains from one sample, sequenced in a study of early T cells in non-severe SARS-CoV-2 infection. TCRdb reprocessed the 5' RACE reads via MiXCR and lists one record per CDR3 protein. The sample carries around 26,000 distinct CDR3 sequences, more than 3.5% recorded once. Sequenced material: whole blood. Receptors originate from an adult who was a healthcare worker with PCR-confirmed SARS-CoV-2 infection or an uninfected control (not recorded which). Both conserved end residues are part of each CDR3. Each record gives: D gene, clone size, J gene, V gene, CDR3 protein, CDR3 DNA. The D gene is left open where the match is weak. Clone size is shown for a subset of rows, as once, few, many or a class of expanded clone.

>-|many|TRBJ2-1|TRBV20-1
CSARVGAGYNEQFF
TGCAGTGCTAGAGTTGGAGCGGGTTACAATGAGCAGTTCTTC
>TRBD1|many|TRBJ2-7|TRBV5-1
CASSLEGTGGDEQYF
TGCGCCAGCAGCTTGGAGGGGACAGGGGGTGACGAGCAGTACTTC
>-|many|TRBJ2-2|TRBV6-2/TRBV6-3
CASSYIAANTGELFF
TGTGCCAGCAGTTACATCGCAGCGAACACCGGGGAGCTGTTTTTT
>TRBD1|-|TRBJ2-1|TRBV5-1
CASSSRTGVIGPEQFF
TGCGCCAGCAGCTCCCGGACAGGGGTAATTGGGCCTGAGCAGTTCTTC
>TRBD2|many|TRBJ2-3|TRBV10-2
CASSAGVGSTDTQYF
TGCGCCAGCAGCGCGGGAGTGGGTAGCACAGATACGCAGTATTTT
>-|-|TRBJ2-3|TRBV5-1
CASVPGTASDTQYF
TGCGCCAGCGTACCGGGGACGGCCTCAGATACGCAGTATTTT
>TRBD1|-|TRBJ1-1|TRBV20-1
CSAEDRGDRTEAFF
TGCAGTGCGGAGGACAGGGGGGACAGAACGGAAGCTTTCTTT
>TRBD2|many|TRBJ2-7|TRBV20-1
CSARDVGLAGDLVGISYEQYF
TGCAGTGCGAGAGACGTGGGACTAGCGGGAGATTTGGTTGGGATATCCTACGAGCAGTACTTC
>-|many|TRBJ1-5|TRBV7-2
CASSLAQSNQPQHF
TGTGCCAGCAGCTTAGCACAGAGCAATCAGCCCCAGCATTTT
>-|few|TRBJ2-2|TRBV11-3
CASSPRITGELFF
TGTGCCAGCAGCCCCCGGATTACCGGGGAGCTGTTTTTT
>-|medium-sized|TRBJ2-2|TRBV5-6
CASSFGVRTGELFF
TGTGCCAGCAGCTTTGGCGTCAGGACCGGGGAGCTGTTTTTT
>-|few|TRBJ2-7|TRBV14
CASSQGVRVGTYEQYF
TGTGCCAGCAGCCAAGGAGTTAGGGTGGGCACCTACGAGCAGTACTTC
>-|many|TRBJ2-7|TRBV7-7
CASSLGVAYEQYF
TGTGCTAGCAGCTTAGGGGTTGCCTACGAGCAGTACTTC
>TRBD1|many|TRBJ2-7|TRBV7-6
CASSLQGQVYEQYF
TGTGCCAGCAGCTTACAAGGACAGGTCTACGAGCAGTACTTC
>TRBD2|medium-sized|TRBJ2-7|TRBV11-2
CASSLVPRSGSSYEQYF
TGTGCCAGCAGCTTAGTCCCCCGGAGCGGGAGTAGCTACGAGCAGTACTTC
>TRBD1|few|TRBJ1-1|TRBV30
CAWSRGLNTEAFF
TGTGCCTGGTCCAGGGGGCTGAACACTGAAGCTTTCTTT
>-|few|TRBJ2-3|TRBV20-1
CSARLGGRVTDTQYF
TGCAGTGCTAGGTTGGGGGGGCGGGTCACAGATACGCAGTATTTT
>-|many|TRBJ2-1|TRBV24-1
CATSDTGRDLSYNEQFF
TGTGCCACCAGTGACACGGGACGGGACCTCTCCTACAATGAGCAGTTCTTC
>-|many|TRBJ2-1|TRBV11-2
CASSSGWGSSYNEQFF
TGTGCCAGCAGCTCGGGATGGGGATCATCCTACAATGAGCAGTTCTTC
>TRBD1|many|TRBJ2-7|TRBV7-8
CASSQGALRFYEQYF
TGTGCCAGCAGCCAGGGGGCACTAAGGTTTTACGAGCAGTACTTC
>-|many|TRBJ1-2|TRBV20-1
CSALRDWYGYTF
TGCAGTGCTCTTCGGGATTGGTATGGCTACACCTTC
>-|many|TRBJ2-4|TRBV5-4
CASSLVGSRDIQYF
TGTGCCAGCAGCTTGGTTGGTTCTCGGGACATTCAGTACTTC
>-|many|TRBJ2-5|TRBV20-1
CSAPLGRVNQETQYF
TGCAGTGCGCCACTCGGGCGGGTCAACCAAGAGACCCAGTACTTC
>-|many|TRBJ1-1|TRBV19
CASTATGNPAEAFF
TGTGCCAGTACCGCTACAGGGAACCCCGCTGAAGCTTTCTTT
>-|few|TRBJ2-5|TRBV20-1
CSAFGRTETQYF
TGCAGTGCTTTTGGCCGCACGGAGACCCAGTACTTC
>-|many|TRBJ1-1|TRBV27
CASSCGLRAFF
TGTGCCAGCAGTTGCGGGTTACGAGCTTTCTTT
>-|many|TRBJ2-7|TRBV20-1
CSARLESSYEQYF
TGCAGTGCCAGACTCGAAAGCTCCTACGAGCAGTACTTC
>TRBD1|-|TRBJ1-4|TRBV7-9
CASSPRTGDNEKLFF
TGTGCCAGCAGCCCTAGAACAGGGGATAATGAAAAACTGTTTTTT
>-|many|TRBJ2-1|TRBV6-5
CASTSGRGVYNEQFF
TGTGCCAGCACCTCGGGCCGCGGGGTGTACAATGAGCAGTTCTTC
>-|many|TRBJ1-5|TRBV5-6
CASSLRNQPQHF
TGTGCCAGCAGCTTGAGGAATCAGCCCCAGCATTTT
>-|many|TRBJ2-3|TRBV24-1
CATSDSRDSTDTQYF
TGTGCCACCAGTGATTCTCGGGACTCCACAGATACGCAGTATTTT
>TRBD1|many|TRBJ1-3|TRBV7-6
CASSFGHRGQSGNTIYF
TGTGCCAGCAGCTTTGGTCACAGGGGGCAATCTGGAAACACCATATATTTT
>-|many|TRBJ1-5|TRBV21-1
CASSDHDGTGIQPQHF
TGTGCCAGCAGCGACCATGACGGGACAGGGATTCAGCCCCAGCATTTT
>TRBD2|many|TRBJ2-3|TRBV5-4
CASSLAGVDTQYF
TGTGCCAGCAGCCTTGCGGGAGTAGATACGCAGTATTTT
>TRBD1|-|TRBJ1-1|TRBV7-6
CASSFRDRGDTEAFF
TGTGCCAGCAGCTTTAGGGACAGGGGAGACACTGAAGCTTTCTTT